The rows below give T cell receptor beta chains drawn from one sample of a study of blood T cell repertoires in COVID-19. TCRdb's table, derived via immunoSEQ multiplex PCR, lists solely in-frame clones and lacks some. In the table there are 55,000 to 70,000 clones, about 88% of which are singletons. The sequencing sample was made of peripheral blood. All receptors come from a woman aged 70-85 years with active COVID-19. CDR3s include the opening cysteine and the closing phenylalanine or tryptophan. Each record gives: clone size, D gene, J gene, CDR3 length, V gene, CDR3 DNA, CDR3 protein. A D gene is named only where the DNA matches it firmly. Clone size is stated in some rows and not others, as once, few, many or a class when expanded.

few | . | TRBJ1-1 | 14 | TRBV10-1 | TGCGCCAGCAGTGGGTACAGGGATGACACTGAAGCTTTCTTT | CASSGYRDDTEAFF
. | . | TRBJ1-2 | 14 | TRBV5-1 | TGCGCCAGCAGCCCACACAGGGATAACTATGGCTACACCTTC | CASSPHRDNYGYTF
. | TRBD1 | TRBJ1-5 | 14 | TRBV7-2 | TGTGCCAGCAGCATTCAGACAGGGTATCAGCCCCAGCATTTT | CASSIQTGYQPQHF
. | TRBD2 | TRBJ2-1 | 19 | TRBV15 | TGTGCCACCAGCAGAGACGATGGACTAGCGGGAGTTGGCTACAATGAGCAGTTCTTC | CATSRDDGLAGVGYNEQFF
. | . | TRBJ1-2 | 16 | TRBV3-1/TRBV3-2 | TGTGCCAGCAGCCAAGCCTACAGGGAGCGCTCCTATGGCTACACCTTC | CASSQAYRERSYGYTF
. | . | TRBJ1-1 | 14 | TRBV28 | TGTGCCAGCAGTTCCCAGGGATTTAACACTGAAGCTTTCTTT | CASSSQGFNTEAFF
. | . | TRBJ2-5 | 14 | TRBV2 | TGTGCCAGCAGTCTCTACCATCAGGGGGAGACCCAGTACTTC | CASSLYHQGETQYF
. | . | TRBJ2-1 | 14 | TRBV5-1 | TGCGCCAGCAGCTTTGGGGACACCCAGGGCGAGCAGTTCTTC | CASSFGDTQGEQFF
. | . | TRBJ1-3 | 15 | TRBV3-1/TRBV3-2 | TGTGCCAGCAGCCAAAAGGGGATGGGAGGAAACACCATATATTTT | CASSQKGMGGNTIYF
. | TRBD1 | TRBJ1-1 | 16 | TRBV27 | TGTGCCACCACCAGACAGGGTCCAGTGGGGAACACTGAAGCTTTCTTT | CATTRQGPVGNTEAFF
. | TRBD2 | TRBJ2-7 | 15 | TRBV6-2/TRBV6-3 | TGTGCCAGCAGCTTAGCGGGGGCCGATTCCTACGAGCAGTACTTC | CASSLAGADSYEQYF
. | TRBD2 | TRBJ2-3 | 14 | TRBV11-2 | TGTGCCAGCAAGACGGGAGGGGGCACAGATACGCAGTATTTT | CASKTGGGTDTQYF
. | . | TRBJ2-5 | 15 | TRBV5-1 | TGCGCCAGCAGCTTGTGGAGGGGACAGCAAGAGACCCAGTACTTC | CASSLWRGQQETQYF
once | . | TRBJ1-2 | 13 | TRBV6-2/TRBV6-3 | TGTGCCAGCAGCCCGACGGAGAACTATGGCTACACCTTC | CASSPTENYGYTF
. | TRBD1 | TRBJ2-5 | 17 | TRBV10-1 | TGCGCCAGCAGTGTAAAAGTCCGGGACAGGGGCGAAGAGACCCAGTACTTC | CASSVKVRDRGEETQYF
. | TRBD1 | TRBJ2-5 | 15 | TRBV9 | TGTGCCAGCAGCGTAGAGGACAGGTACCAAGAGACCCAGTACTTC | CASSVEDRYQETQYF
. | . | TRBJ2-7 | 11 | TRBV29-1 | TGCAGCGTTGGGCCTTCGTACGAGCAGTACTTC | CSVGPSYEQYF
. | . | TRBJ2-7 | 15 | TRBV28 | TGTGCCAGCAGTTTCCGGGACTTTGGATCCTACGAGCAGTACTTC | CASSFRDFGSYEQYF
. | . | TRBJ1-1 | 14 | TRBV3-1/TRBV3-2 | TGTGCCAGCAGCCAAGATCTTTGGAACACTGAAGCTTTCTTT | CASSQDLWNTEAFF
. | TRBD1 | TRBJ2-3 | 20 | TRBV2 | TGTGCCAGCAGTGATACGTCCGGGACAGGGAAGTGGACGAACACAGATACGCAGTATTTT | CASSDTSGTGKWTNTDTQYF
once | TRBD2 | TRBJ2-7 | 14 | TRBV14 | TGTGCCAGCAGCCCCTTAGCGGGAGTCCACGAGCAGTACTTC | CASSPLAGVHEQYF
. | . | TRBJ2-1 | 15 | TRBV6-5 | TGTGCCAGCAGTCGGACAGCCAGCTCCTACAATGAGCAGTTCTTC | CASSRTASSYNEQFF
. | TRBD1 | TRBJ1-6 | 18 | TRBV14 | TGTGCCAGCAGCCAACTAGAGACAGGGATCTACTATAATTCACCCCTCCACTTT | CASSQLETGIYYNSPLHF
. | TRBD1 | TRBJ1-1 | 14 | TRBV5-1 | TGCGCCAGCAGCCCGAGGGGGACAGGGTCAGAAGCTTTCTTT | CASSPRGTGSEAFF
. | TRBD1 | TRBJ2-7 | 14 | TRBV27 | TGTGCCAGCAGGAAACAGGGGGCAAAGGGCGAGCAGTACTTC | CASRKQGAKGEQYF
. | . | TRBJ2-7 | 11 | TRBV28 | TGTGCCAGCTCGTACTCCTACGAGCAGTACTTC | CASSYSYEQYF
once | . | TRBJ1-4 | 15 | TRBV19 | TGTGCCAGTAGTCCTAGGACAGTGGGAAATGAAAAACTGTTTTTT | CASSPRTVGNEKLFF
. | TRBD2 | TRBJ2-3 | 15 | TRBV7-9 | TGTGCCAGCAGCTCCACTAGCGCAAGCACAGATACGCAGTATTTT | CASSSTSASTDTQYF
. | TRBD2 | TRBJ2-2 | 16 | TRBV2 | TGTGCCAGCAAGGCTAGCGGGAGTCCAAACACCGGGGAGCTGTTTTTT | CASKASGSPNTGELFF
. | . | TRBJ2-4 | 16 | TRBV27 | TGTGCCAGCTCCATCCGGGGAGGGGGGGGCAAAAACATTCAGTACTTC | CASSIRGGGGKNIQYF
. | TRBD1 | TRBJ1-6 | 14 | TRBV11-3 | TGTGCCAGCAGCTCGGGACAGGAGAATTCACCCCTCCACTTT | CASSSGQENSPLHF
. | . | TRBJ1-2 | 13 | TRBV19 | TGTGCCAGTAGCCTTGACACCAACTATGGCTACACCTTC | CASSLDTNYGYTF
. | TRBD1 | TRBJ2-7 | 13 | TRBV18 | TGTGCCAGCTCACGAACAGGGGACGACGAGCAGTACTTC | CASSRTGDDEQYF
. | TRBD1 | TRBJ1-3 | 15 | TRBV6-5 | TGTGCCAGCAGTTTACAGGGGGCTGAAGGAAACACCATATATTTT | CASSLQGAEGNTIYF
. | . | TRBJ2-1 | 15 | TRBV11-3 | TGTGCCAGCAGCCTGGGGGGGGCTGAGGGCAATGAGCAGTTCTTC | CASSLGGAEGNEQFF
. | . | TRBJ1-1 | 13 | TRBV14 | TGTGCCAGCAGCCAAGACAGGAACACTGAAGCTTTCTTT | CASSQDRNTEAFF
. | . | TRBJ2-3 | 13 | TRBV19 | TGTGCCAGTAGTACTAGCGCAGCAGATACGCAGTATTTT | CASSTSAADTQYF
. | TRBD2 | TRBJ2-1 | 14 | TRBV7-7 | TGTGCCAGCAGCGTTGGACTAGCGGGAGATGAGCAGTTCTTC | CASSVGLAGDEQFF
. | . | TRBJ2-1 | 10 | TRBV28 | TGTGCCAGCAGTTTACGGGAGCAGTTCTTC | CASSLREQFF
. | . | TRBJ2-5 | 14 | TRBV27 | TGTGCCAGCCGATCCTCTGGCCCAACCCGGACCCAGTACTTC | CASRSSGPTRTQYF
. | . | TRBJ2-1 | 15 | TRBV6-5 | TGTGCCAGCAGTTACTCTATTTCAAAGGGGAATGAGCAGTTCTTC | CASSYSISKGNEQFF
once | TRBD1 | TRBJ2-3 | 15 | TRBV4-2 | TGTGCCAGCAGCCAGGGACAGGGGGTGACAGATACGCAGTATTTT | CASSQGQGVTDTQYF
. | TRBD2 | TRBJ2-5 | 15 | TRBV2 | TGTGCCAGCACGCAGAGAGCGGGATTGGGAGAGACCCAGTACTTC | CASTQRAGLGETQYF
few | TRBD2 | TRBJ2-3 | 15 | TRBV19 | TGTGCCAGTACCTCTTCTAGCGGAGCAGCAGATACGCAGTATTTT | CASTSSSGAADTQYF
. | . | TRBJ1-2 | 12 | TRBV10-3 | TGTGCCATCACCCAGGACAGTTATGGCTACACCTTC | CAITQDSYGYTF
few | TRBD1 | TRBJ1-2 | 16 | TRBV5-4 | TGTGCCAGCAGTCGGGAGGGGGCCCGGGCTAACTATGGCTACACCTTC | CASSREGARANYGYTF
. | TRBD2 | TRBJ2-1 | 19 | TRBV12-5 | TGTGCTAGTGGTCATAGGGGACTAGCGGGAGGGTCATTCTTAAAGGAGCAGTTCTTC | CASGHRGLAGGSFLKEQFF
. | . | TRBJ2-1 | 14 | TRBV7-9 | TGTGCCAGCAGCCCGACTAGAGAAAGAAATGAGCAGTTCTTC | CASSPTRERNEQFF
. | TRBD1 | TRBJ2-1 | 14 | TRBV10-1 | TGCGCCAGCAGTGCCGGGACAGAGAACAATGAGCAGTTCTTC | CASSAGTENNEQFF
. | TRBD1 | TRBJ1-1 | 15 | TRBV10-3 | TGTGCCATCAGTGAGGGGAGGACAGGGGGCACTGAAGCTTTCTTT | CAISEGRTGGTEAFF